A selection of T cell receptor beta chains follows, all from one sample in a study of shared clonotypes between healthy human individuals. The method was immunoSEQ multiplex PCR; TCRdb's version includes in-frame clones alone and lacks a portion of them. Here the sample spans approximately 460,000 clones, roughly three quarters being singletons. Sequencing used PBMCs. Source of these receptors: a woman between 40 and 50 years old in good health. Some clones in this sample may be carry-over from other donors' samples. Each CDR3 is given with its conserved first and last residue. Each record gives: V gene, clone size, D gene, J gene, CDR3 protein, CDR3 DNA. D genes are given only for firm matches. Only some rows state a clone size, as once, few, many or a class for expanded clones.

TRBV6-6	-	-	TRBJ2-1	CASTKGAGSYNEQFF	TGTGCCAGCACCAAGGGGGCGGGATCCTACAATGAGCAGTTCTTC
TRBV4-3	-	TRBD2	TRBJ2-1	CASSRHRGSGRAGYNEQFF	TGCGCCAGCAGCCGCCACCGGGGAAGCGGGAGGGCCGGTTACAATGAGCAGTTCTTC
TRBV10-2	-	TRBD2	TRBJ2-7	CASRERLAGGGEQYF	TGCGCCAGCAGGGAGCGACTAGCGGGAGGAGGTGAGCAGTACTTC
TRBV28	-	-	TRBJ2-2	CASSLVGELFF	TGTGCCAGCAGTCTAGTCGGGGAGCTGTTTTTT
TRBV28	-	-	TRBJ1-2	CASSLWIGVGGYTF	TGTGCCAGCAGTTTGTGGATTGGTGTAGGAGGCTACACCTTC
TRBV30	-	-	TRBJ1-1	CAWDVNRGTEAFF	TGTGCCTGGGATGTGAACCGAGGGACTGAAGCTTTCTTT
TRBV19	-	-	TRBJ2-1	CASSIGADVEQFF	TGTGCCAGTAGTATAGGGGCTGATGTTGAGCAGTTCTTC
TRBV29-1	-	TRBD2	TRBJ2-3	CSVGGTSGRAEDTQYF	TGCAGCGTGGGGGGGACTAGCGGGAGGGCCGAAGATACGCAGTATTTT
TRBV7-6	-	-	TRBJ2-5	CASSLIDQETQYF	TGTGCCAGCAGCTTAATAGACCAAGAGACCCAGTACTTC
TRBV18	-	TRBD2	TRBJ2-1	CASSTRYRGENEQFF	TGTGCCAGCTCCACACGGTACCGGGGGGAAAATGAGCAGTTCTTC
TRBV7-8	-	-	TRBJ2-2	CASSLGGSTGELFF	TGTGCCAGCAGCTTAGGTGGCAGCACCGGGGAGCTGTTTTTT
TRBV6-1	-	-	TRBJ2-3	CASRAGTAGDTQYF	TGTGCCAGCAGGGCTGGGACAGCGGGAGATACGCAGTATTTT
TRBV28	-	-	TRBJ1-1	CASHAPSSMNTEAFF	TGTGCCAGTCACGCCCCCTCAAGTATGAACACTGAAGCTTTCTTT
TRBV19	-	TRBD1	TRBJ2-7	CASNQGTGGPYEQYF	TGTGCCAGTAACCAGGGGACAGGAGGACCCTACGAGCAGTACTTC
TRBV5-1	once	TRBD2	TRBJ2-5	CASSQGLAGGFQETQYF	TGCGCCAGCAGCCAGGGACTAGCGGGAGGGTTTCAAGAGACCCAGTACTTC
TRBV5-1	-	TRBD1	TRBJ2-7	CASSPGQPPTEQYF	TGCGCCAGCAGCCCGGGACAGCCACCCACCGAGCAGTACTTC
TRBV4-2	-	-	TRBJ2-7	CASSPTRAGEQYF	TGTGCCAGCAGCCCAACTCGAGCCGGCGAGCAGTACTTC
TRBV27	once	TRBD1	TRBJ1-2	CASSATRDRGFYGYTF	TGTGCCAGCAGTGCCACTCGGGACAGGGGGTTCTATGGCTACACCTTC
TRBV28	once	TRBD2	TRBJ2-7	CASSPTSREQYF	TGTGCCAGCAGTCCGACTAGCCGGGAGCAGTACTTC
TRBV25-1	few	-	TRBJ2-7	CASSGSGGVYEQYF	TGTGCCAGCAGTGGTAGCGGAGGGGTCTACGAGCAGTACTTC
TRBV7-9	-	-	TRBJ2-7	CASSSRGPDEQYF	TGTGCCAGCAGCTCCCGGGGCCCCGACGAGCAGTACTTC
TRBV29-1	-	-	TRBJ2-5	CSVDPLGDHVPETQYF	TGCAGCGTTGATCCCCTGGGGGACCACGTCCCGGAGACCCAGTACTTC
TRBV7-4	few	TRBD1	TRBJ1-5	CASSLTPDRSNQPQHF	TGTGCCAGCAGCTTAACCCCGGACAGGAGCAATCAGCCCCAGCATTTT
TRBV11-2	once	-	TRBJ1-5	CASSPESDQPQHF	TGTGCCAGCAGCCCTGAATCCGATCAGCCCCAGCATTTT
TRBV14	-	TRBD1	TRBJ2-2	CASSRRQGSTGELFF	TGTGCCAGCAGCCGACGACAGGGCTCCACCGGGGAGCTGTTTTTT
TRBV5-1	few	-	TRBJ2-5	CASSLEGPGAQYF	TGCGCCAGCAGCTTGGAAGGCCCCGGCGCCCAGTACTTC
TRBV28	-	-	TRBJ2-2	CASSLGRESGELFF	TGTGCCAGCAGTTTAGGGCGGGAATCCGGGGAGCTGTTTTTT
TRBV30	-	TRBD2	TRBJ2-1	CAWSRTSGLNEQFF	TGTGCCTGGAGTAGGACTAGCGGGTTAAATGAGCAGTTCTTC
TRBV5-4	-	-	TRBJ2-7	CASSLFGSPSPKSQYF	TGTGCCAGCAGCCTGTTCGGGAGCCCGTCTCCGAAGAGCCAGTACTTC
TRBV19	-	TRBD1	TRBJ2-6	CASSSLRQGVPGANVLTF	TGTGCCAGTAGTTCCTTGAGACAGGGCGTTCCTGGGGCCAACGTCCTGACTTTC
TRBV18	-	-	TRBJ2-7	CASSPPESSGQSSYEQYF	TGTGCCAGCTCACCACCGGAGTCATCAGGACAGAGCTCCTACGAGCAGTACTTC